These T cell receptor beta chains were read from a single sample in a study of blood T cell repertoires in COVID-19. The data were produced by immunoSEQ multiplex PCR, yet TCRdb's version contains in-frame clones alone and is incomplete. The sample lists some 250,000 clones, roughly 89% occurring once. Sequencing used peripheral blood. The receptors originated from a man aged 25-40 years who had recovered from COVID-19. Each CDR3 is given with its conserved first and last residue. The order of the fields is CDR3 length, J gene, D gene, clone size, V gene, CDR3 DNA, CDR3 protein. The D gene is left open where the match is weak. Expanded clones get a size class; other rows say once, few or many, or leave the size out.

15,TRBJ1-1,.,once,TRBV11-2,TGTGCCAGCAGCTTAGTGGGCACCGCCTACACTGAAGCTTTCTTT,CASSLVGTAYTEAFF
13,TRBJ2-1,.,.,TRBV2,TGTGCCAGCACCGGGGACTTATACAATGAGCAGTTCTTC,CASTGDLYNEQFF
14,TRBJ1-5,.,.,TRBV30,TGTGCCTGGAGTGGAGTCAGGGGAGGGGTGCCCCAGCATTTT,CAWSGVRGGVPQHF
20,TRBJ1-3,.,.,TRBV19,TGTGCCAGTAGTTCCCGGGGGGGAAGATTCATAACATCCTCTGGAAACACCATATATTTT,CASSSRGGRFITSSGNTIYF
15,TRBJ2-7,TRBD2,few,TRBV16,TGTGCCAGCAGCCATCTAGCGGGGTCCGCTAACGAGCAGTACTTC,CASSHLAGSANEQYF
11,TRBJ2-7,.,medium-sized,TRBV25-1,TGTGCCAGCAGCAACTGGGCCGAGCAGTACTTC,CASSNWAEQYF
14,TRBJ1-2,.,.,TRBV11-3,TGTGCCAGCGCTAAAGGGGCAGGGAACTATGGCTACACCTTC,CASAKGAGNYGYTF
15,TRBJ2-3,.,.,TRBV5-1,TGCGCCAGCAACGTACAGGACCTTAGCACAGATACGCAGTATTTT,CASNVQDLSTDTQYF
15,TRBJ2-3,.,.,TRBV28,TGTGCCAGCAGCCTCCCGGGGGTGAGTGGAGATACGCAGTATTTT,CASSLPGVSGDTQYF
13,TRBJ2-5,.,.,TRBV11-2,TGTGCCAGCAGCTTACGGGATAGGGAGACCCAGTACTTC,CASSLRDRETQYF
15,TRBJ2-3,.,.,TRBV5-4,TGTGCCAGCAGCTCTGCTGGCCCCCATGGAGATACGCAGTATTTT,CASSSAGPHGDTQYF
15,TRBJ2-1,TRBD2,.,TRBV4-2,TGTGCCAGCTCCTCCGCGGGGGGGTCCTACAATGAGCAGTTCTTC,CASSSAGGSYNEQFF
12,TRBJ1-2,TRBD1,.,TRBV29-1,TGCAGCGTCGGGGACAGGGTTGATGGCTACACCTTC,CSVGDRVDGYTF
14,TRBJ2-7,TRBD1,.,TRBV27,TGTGCCAGCAGTTTATCCGGGACAGGGAGCGAGCAGTACTTC,CASSLSGTGSEQYF
14,TRBJ2-3,.,.,TRBV20-1,TGCAGTGCTAGTATCGGGGGGCCCCCAGATACGCAGTATTTT,CSASIGGPPDTQYF
16,TRBJ1-5,.,.,TRBV19,TGTGCCAGTAGTAAAGACAGGTTTCATAGCAATCAGCCCCAGCATTTT,CASSKDRFHSNQPQHF
14,TRBJ2-7,.,.,TRBV29-1,TGCAGCGTCCGCATTGTGGCAGGATGGAACGAGCAGTACTTC,CSVRIVAGWNEQYF
14,TRBJ1-5,.,.,TRBV6-5,TGTGCCAGCAGTCCTGTGTGGGGGCGTCAGCCCCAGCATTTT,CASSPVWGRQPQHF
16,TRBJ2-2,.,.,TRBV12-5,TGTGCTAGTGGTTTGGATAGGGGCGAGAGCACCGGGGAGCTGTTTTTT,CASGLDRGESTGELFF
14,TRBJ1-1,.,.,TRBV6-5,TGTGCCAGCAGGAGAACCCGTGGGAACACTGAAGCTTTCTTT,CASRRTRGNTEAFF